Here is one T cell receptor (beta chain) with its context. As yet, its antigen is unknown. A read error may be the cause here, since a much bigger clone is one base away. 5'RACE employing 10-nucleotide random UMIs yielded the cDNA. TCRdb reprocessed the 5' RACE reads via MiXCR and lists one record per CDR3 protein. The repertoire holds about 59,000 distinct CDR3 sequences, with roughly 13% as singletons. These data originate in a study of neurological immune-mediated disorders. Notes on the study in general: CDR3 amino acid sequences found in expanded clones were never shared across subjects, suggesting private repertoires in all groups. The most TCR clonal expansion was seen in HTLV-1-associated myelopathy, whereas the least was seen in multiple sclerosis, below the level in healthy controls.

This CDR3 spans 14 amino acids. Looked up from germline, CDR1 is SGHRS and CDR2 is YFSETQ. This chain joins TRBV5-1 and TRBJ2-7; TRBD2 might be the D (6 bases). The sequenced sample was PBMCs. This TCR was sampled from a woman aged 60-75 years with HTLV-1-associated myelopathy (HAM/TSP). The CDR3 DNA follows: TGCGCCAGAAGCTTGGCGGGACTTCCCTACGAGCAGTACTTC. Encoded protein: CARSLAGLPYEQYF.